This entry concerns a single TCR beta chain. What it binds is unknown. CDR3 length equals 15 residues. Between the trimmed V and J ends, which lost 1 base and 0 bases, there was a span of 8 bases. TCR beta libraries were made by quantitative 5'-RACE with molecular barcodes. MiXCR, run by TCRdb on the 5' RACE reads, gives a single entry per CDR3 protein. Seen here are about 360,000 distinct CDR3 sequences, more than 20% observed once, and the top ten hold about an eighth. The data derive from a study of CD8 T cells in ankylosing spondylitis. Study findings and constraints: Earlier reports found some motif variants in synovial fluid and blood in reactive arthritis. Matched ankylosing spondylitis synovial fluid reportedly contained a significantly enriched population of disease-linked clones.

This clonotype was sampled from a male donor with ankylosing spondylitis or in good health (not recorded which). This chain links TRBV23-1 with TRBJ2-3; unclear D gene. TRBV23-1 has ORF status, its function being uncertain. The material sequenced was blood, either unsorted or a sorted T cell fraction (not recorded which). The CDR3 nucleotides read TGCGCCAGCAGTCAATTAGTACCTAGCACAGATACGCAGTATTTT. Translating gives CASSQLVPSTDTQYF.